Reported below is one T cell receptor (beta chain). No cognate antigen has been identified for it. Base qualities are not recorded, but no much larger clone differs from it by a single base. The source of the sample is a study of CD8 T cells in acute hepatitis C reinfection (dated by TCRdb to about 2021). In the study overall: Both during acute infection and after viral clearance, the study profiled the TCRbeta repertoire of CD8+ T cells that were specific for the HCV NS3-1073 epitope. Paired acute and follow-up samples were contributed by four of the spontaneous resolvers.

CDR1 and CDR2, looked up from the germline V gene (reference sequence), are GTSNPN and SVGIG. The CDR3 holds 13 amino acids from the cysteine to the phenylalanine. Only the CDR3 region is kept as DNA, spanning 39 bases read in frame from base 1. V drops 0 bases and J drops 3 bases, leaving 7 bases in between. What the work shows at the level of the full study, not this receptor alone: Follow-up repertoires were not available for chronically infected subjects, because NS3-1073 specific cells were too rare to be sorted. Regardless of outcome, some 13 public clonotypes were found, and one public clonotype used V04-02/J02-02. Because bulk sequencing was performed on the TCRbeta chain only, alphabeta pairing of public clonotypes could not be determined. CDR3 sequences shared with other epitopes were rarely observed, and exact matching may have been limited by differing sequencing approaches. Diversity in the NS3-1073 specific repertoires was high, and no significant differences in diversity emerged among acute resolver, follow-up resolver and acute chronic samples. All groups showed preferential use of the TRBV04 and TRBV06 gene families, a pattern that overrepresentation in the naive pool did not explain.

According to the study, the label for this sample's time point signals: naive CD8 control sorted from an acute-time-point sample. Enrolled in the Montreal Hepatitis C Cohort (HEPCO) in Canada, the donors were people who inject drugs, and these donors were followed every 3 months. A positive HCV RNA or antibody test that followed a negative test within the previous 24 weeks was the definition used for acute primary HCV infection. Surface staining used CD3, CD8 and CD45RO antibodies, with an aqua fixable dye to exclude dead cells. The cohort included several spontaneous resolvers, defined as subjects with HCV RNA clearance within 24 weeks. From thawed, previously cryostored peripheral blood mononuclear cells, CD8+ T cells were purified through negative selection performed by means of the MACS CD8+ T cell Isolation Kit. A BD FACSAria II cell sorter was used to sort the cells. Genomic DNA was extracted from FACS-sorted cells, and TCRbeta chain sequencing was performed through the commercial immunoSEQ service. The authors processed their data as follows. ImmunoSEQ Analyzer software v3.0 and R v3.5.1 were the tools used to analyze the repertoire data. Sequences containing stop codons or out-of-frame rearrangements were removed, so only productive rearrangements were analyzed. Simpson diversity, Shannon entropy, CDR3 length and nucleotide addition metrics were obtained from the sequencing provider. Based on frequency, clonotypes were placed into dominant, sub-dominant, low or lowest abundance groups, and clonotypes under 0.1% were left out of most analyses. A CDR3 amino acid clonotype was called public when found in at least two subjects at a cumulative frequency of at least 0.5%. In TCRdb, the immuneACCESS table is reduced to in-frame sequences with V and J assigned. These tables do not hold every clone; where another copy was compared, an unresolved V gene accounts for under half, and the others remain unexplained. V, J and clone size reflect that table, while D and trimming were determined from the DNA. Recorded for this sample are fewer than 40,000 clones; 70% to 90% of them occurred a single time. Approximately 11% of the sample rests with the top ten.

The sample comprised naive CD8+ T cells from PBMCs. The cell subset or site label, read with the paper, signifies: sorted total naive CD45RO-negative CD8+ T cells. The chain was built from TRBV30 and TRBJ2-3; the D gene cannot be resolved reliably. The receptor comes from a woman under 30 who spontaneously cleared hepatitis C infection. CDR3 loop: CAWSVRGTDTQYF. The DNA sequence is as follows: TGTGCCTGGAGTGTACGAGGAACAGATACGCAGTATTTT.